These 9 T cell receptor beta chains originate from one sample sequenced in a study of CD8 T cells in ankylosing spondylitis. TCRdb re-derived calls from the 5' RACE reads in MiXCR, one entry per CDR3 protein. The table has some 290,000 distinct CDR3 sequences, roughly 20% seen once. Source material: blood, either unsorted or a sorted T cell fraction (not recorded which). Source of these receptors: a male donor with ankylosing spondylitis or in good health (not recorded which).

Ten or more counts support this clonotype. The rearrangement uses TRBV20-1 and TRBJ2-2; D is uncertain. The CDR3 consists of 14 residues. V shed 3 bases and J shed 0 bases, with 8 bases lying between them. Germline CDR1 reads DFQATT; CDR2 reads SNEGSKA (reference sequence). This CDR3 is CSASQQPNTGELFF. As DNA, the CDR3 is TGCAGTGCTAGTCAGCAGCCGAACACCGGGGAGCTGTTTTTT.

This clonotype has a count of ten or more. The J gene is TRBJ1-1, the V gene TRBV5-1, with a possible D match to TRBD1 (5 bases). This CDR3 is built from 15 residues. CDR1 is SGHRS and CDR2 is YFSETQ in the germline V gene. The V end lost 0 bases, the J end lost 1 base, and 10 bases lay between the germline ends. CDR3 amino acids: CASSLGAGRNTEAFF. The CDR3, as DNA: TGCGCCAGCAGCTTGGGTGCGGGGCGGAACACTGAAGCTTTCTTT. Full variable domain (outside the CDR3, taken from reference TRBV5-1 and TRBJ1-1): KAGVTQTPRYLIKTRGQQVTLSCSPISGHRSVSWYQQTPGQGLQFLFEYFSETQRNKGNFPGRFSGRQFSNSRSEMNVSTLELGDSALYLCASSLGAGRNTEAFFGQGTRLTVV.

A few counts support this clonotype. The chain carries TRBV10-3 and TRBJ1-2; 9 nucleotides line up with TRBD1. CDR3 size: 12 residues. The V segment lost 7 bases and the J segment 10 bases; nucleotides outside the gene matches: 7. CDR1 and CDR2 from the germline V gene are ENHRY and SYGVKD. This chain's CDR3 is CAINPGQGPYTF. The CDR3 DNA sequence: TGTGCCATCAACCCGGGACAGGGACCCTACACCTTC.

This chain connects TRBV24-1 to TRBJ2-1; 9 bases match TRBD1. The V gene's germline CDR1 is KGHDR and CDR2 SFDVKD. With V trimmed by 2 bases and J by 10 bases, 5 bases remained unmatched. The CDR3 has 14 amino acids. The CDR3 is CATSDSTGGREQFF. CDR3 in DNA: TGTGCCACCAGTGATTCGACAGGGGGTAGGGAGCAGTTCTTC.

The chain couples TRBV5-6 to TRBJ2-7; 9 bases fit TRBD1. Germline CDR1 reads SGHDT; CDR2 reads YYEEEE. The CDR3 covers 12 residues. V lost 5 bases and J lost 8; bases outside the gene matches: 5. Here the CDR3 reads CASRTGTGKQYV. CDR3 DNA sequence: TGTGCCAGCAGGACCGGGACAGGGAAGCAGTACGTC.

On this clonotype: This sequence may be a read error, since a much larger clone differs from it by one base. The CDR3 sequence: CASNQDPNQPQHF. In DNA, the CDR3 is TGTGCCAGCAACCAAGACCCTAATCAGCCCCAGCATTTT. This chain joins TRBV6-2 or TRBV6-3 and TRBJ1-5; unclear D gene. The CDR3 consists of 13 residues. Germline assignment: CDR1 MNHEY and CDR2 SVGEGT. Trimming pared 7 bases from V and 4 bases from J, leaving 11 bases between.

The V gene is TRBV7-9, the J gene TRBJ1-5, with 9 bases lining up with TRBD1. V lost 5 bases to trimming and J lost 7 bases; unmatched junction nucleotides: 6. CDR3 length equals 14 residues. From germline, CDR1 is SEHNR and CDR2 FQNEAQ (reference sequence). The CDR3 region is CASSPGTGFQPQHF. In DNA, the CDR3 is TGTGCCAGCAGCCCAGGGACAGGGTTCCAGCCCCAGCATTTT.

This clonotype showed up just a few times. The chain has TRBV13 and TRBJ2-1, with 10 bases that match TRBD2. The CDR3 length is 16 residues. V shed 1 base and J 7 bases; nucleotides not matched to a gene: 7. Germline CDR1 reads PRHDT; CDR2 reads FYEKMQ (reference sequence). CDR3 in amino acids: CASSLVQRGGENEQFF. In DNA form, the CDR3 reads TGTGCCAGCAGCTTAGTCCAGCGGGGGGGCGAGAATGAGCAGTTCTTC.

The chain couples TRBV4-1 to TRBJ2-2; 7 positions match TRBD2. The CDR3 is 17 amino acids. J gave up 0 bases and V 0 bases, and 4 bases lay outside the gene matches. In germline, CDR1 is MGHRA, CDR2 YSYEKL. This chain's CDR3 is CASSQDGSGANTGELFF. The CDR3, as DNA: TGCGCCAGCAGCCAAGATGGGAGCGGGGCGAACACCGGGGAGCTGTTTTTT.